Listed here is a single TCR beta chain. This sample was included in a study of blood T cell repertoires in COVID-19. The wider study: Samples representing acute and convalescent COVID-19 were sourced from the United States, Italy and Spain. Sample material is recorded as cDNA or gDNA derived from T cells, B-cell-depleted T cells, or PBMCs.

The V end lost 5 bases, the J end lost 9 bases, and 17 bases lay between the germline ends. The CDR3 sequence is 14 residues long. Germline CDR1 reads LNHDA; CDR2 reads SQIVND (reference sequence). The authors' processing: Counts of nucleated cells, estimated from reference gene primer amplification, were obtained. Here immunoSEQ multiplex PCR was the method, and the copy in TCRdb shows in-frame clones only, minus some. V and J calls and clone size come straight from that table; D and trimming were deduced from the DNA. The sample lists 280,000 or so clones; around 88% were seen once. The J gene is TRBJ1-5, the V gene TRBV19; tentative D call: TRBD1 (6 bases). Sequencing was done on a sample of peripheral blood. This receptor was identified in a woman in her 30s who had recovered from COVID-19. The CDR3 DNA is TGTGCCAGTAGTGACCGGGGGGGCCGCTTGCCCCAGCATTTT. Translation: CASSDRGGRLPQHF.